This T cell receptor beta chain was profiled in a study of T cell responses to AZD1222 COVID-19 vaccine (dated by TCRdb to about 2021). Some background on the complete study: Because spike-specific TCR depth and breadth did not differ between the two schedules, AZD1222 recipients who got a second dose at roughly 4 weeks were pooled with those who got a second dose at roughly 12 weeks. A total of over 230 trial participants underwent TCR sequencing, of whom 200 to 220 had received two doses of AZD1222 and around 26 had received two doses of the MenACWY control vaccine. Enrollment into the trials was organized by age into subgroups of 18-55, 56-69 and 70-plus years, and those subgroups contained roughly 150, 30 and 60 TCR-sequenced participants, respectively.

The sample's time point label, decoded: baseline before first vaccination. The vaccinee samples were drawn from two UK trials, COV001 and COV002, one of which was a single-blind randomized controlled phase 2/3 trial testing AZD1222 (ChAdOx1 nCoV-19) in healthy adults. Trial participant PBMC samples were collected at day 0 and day 28 after the second dose for TCRbeta chain sequencing. The paper as a whole reports these results and caveats: The vaccine-associated CD4 TCRs covered the entire spike protein, and the dominant responses fell in regions 160-218 and 743-854. Epitopes outside the regions mutated in the B.1.351 and B.1.1.7 variants were reportedly recognized by nearly half of the unique spike-specific TCRs. The 56-69-year group was small, and its depth increase did not reach significance, likely because of low power. Participants were mostly white British and included more females than males, and it was suggested by the authors that clonal diversity may have been underestimated. After two AZD1222 doses, spike-specific TCR breadth and depth were significantly higher than at day 0 and than in MenACWY recipients. Conclusions about previously exposed vaccinees are limited, since just 6 or 7 AZD1222 recipients were seropositive for SARS-CoV-2 at baseline. Because no day 14 peak-response samples were available, repertoires were characterized only after the peak T cell response.

As concerns this clone: What antigen it recognizes has not been identified. Base qualities are not provided; no much larger clone lies one nucleotide away.

V is pruned by 0 bases and J by 1 base, leaving 1 base of the junction without a gene match. The germline V gene (reference sequence) sets CDR1 to LNHDA and CDR2 to SQIVND. From the cysteine through the phenylalanine, the CDR3 covers 15 amino acids. CDR3 DNA only is kept here, 45 bases in frame from base 1. The CDR3 regions of human TCRbeta chains were analyzed by immunosequencing. Concerning the study's data processing: Repertoire TCRs were checked for matches against a reference library of SARS-CoV-2-specific TCRs that had been generated using the MIRA antigen-specificity platform. Breadth was defined as the fraction of unique TCRs that were SARS-CoV-2-associated, and depth was defined as the fraction of total T cells that were SARS-CoV-2-associated. Each spike-specific TCR was assigned to its reactive spike region and to a CD4 or CD8 class using the MIRA data. Log10-transformed breadth and depth values were compared by one-way ANOVA with Sidak's multiple comparisons tests. TCRdb retrieved this table from immuneACCESS and kept in-frame rearrangements only. Not all clones are present; in checked studies, unresolved V genes account for under half, and no reason is known for the remainder. V and J calls and clone size are copied from that table; D and trimming were computed from the DNA. The sample contains some 66,000 clones, roughly nine tenths of them found a single time. 15% to 20% of the sample lies in the top ten.

This sequence was found in an adult in good health. The input for sequencing was peripheral blood, taken on day 0 of AZD1222 vaccination. The rearranged chain carries TRBV19 and TRBJ2-3, with 7 middle bases fitting TRBD2. The base sequence is TGTGCCAGTAGTATAGATGGGGGGGGCACAGATACGCAGTATTTT. Translated, it gives CASSIDGGGTDTQYF.